These T cell receptor beta chains were read from a single sample in a study of cytomegalovirus exposure and HLA in healthy donors. Clones were read by immunoSEQ multiplex PCR, and TCRdb kept only the in-frame ones, dropping some. In the table there are around 80,000 clones, approximately 60% of which are singletons. The sample taken for sequencing was PBMCs. The receptor set was obtained from a male donor in good health and CMV-seropositive. The conserved cysteine and the conserved F or W are not part of the CDR3 here. The order of the fields is V gene, CDR3 protein.

v_call: TRBV28; cdr3_aa: ASIMGRVGSQPQH
v_call: TRBV7-7; cdr3_aa: ASSPGASGRNTGELF
v_call: TRBV10-3; cdr3_aa: AISEGTGGGNTQY
v_call: TRBV28; cdr3_aa: ASSFSRQGRDNEQF
v_call: TRBV4-1; cdr3_aa: ASSKQANSGNTIY
v_call: TRBV2; cdr3_aa: ASTGGTGTGELF
v_call: TRBV7-9; cdr3_aa: ASSFPRGQETQY
v_call: TRBV2; cdr3_aa: ASSSRYRGATNEKLF
v_call: TRBV7-2; cdr3_aa: ASSSSSGRDEQY
v_call: TRBV6-5; cdr3_aa: ASSYLAGSTDTQY
v_call: TRBV9; cdr3_aa: ASSVQEVTDTQY
v_call: TRBV6-6; cdr3_aa: ASSLTSGASYEQY
v_call: TRBV30; cdr3_aa: AWSGQREGGEQY
v_call: TRBV15; cdr3_aa: ATSRDRRERRYQETQY
v_call: TRBV28; cdr3_aa: ASSLVGTGTHEQF
v_call: TRBV7-2; cdr3_aa: ASSSRPTGAGLEGEQY
v_call: TRBV7-6; cdr3_aa: ASSPRQGNSPLH
v_call: TRBV7-3; cdr3_aa: ATSIAGSRNTEAF
v_call: TRBV10-3; cdr3_aa: AISEGGAGADQPQH
v_call: TRBV28; cdr3_aa: ASTEAGVGYGYT
v_call: TRBV19; cdr3_aa: ASTVVTRGEKLF
v_call: TRBV6-5; cdr3_aa: ASTTRGVPLTEAF
v_call: TRBV6-5; cdr3_aa: ACYRGVDYGYT
v_call: TRBV28; cdr3_aa: ASSLGEGVTEAF
v_call: TRBV5-8; cdr3_aa: ASSLSRASGNTIY
v_call: TRBV5-1; cdr3_aa: ASSVRSFETGGPNTEAF
v_call: TRBV14; cdr3_aa: ASSPGGLYSYEQY
v_call: TRBV5-3; cdr3_aa: ARSLAGSDRNPEAF
v_call: TRBV9; cdr3_aa: ASSVRDRESDTQY
v_call: TRBV30; cdr3_aa: AWSVDRAKNIQY
v_call: TRBV6-1; cdr3_aa: ASSEGAGGNQPQH
v_call: TRBV2; cdr3_aa: ASSEEGAANQPQH
v_call: TRBV12-2; cdr3_aa: ASRLGGRTGDEDQPQH
v_call: TRBV5-4; cdr3_aa: ASSPGTFANTGELF
v_call: TRBV6-1; cdr3_aa: ASSLETPEAF
v_call: TRBV6-1; cdr3_aa: ASSEYLSASGATDTQY
v_call: TRBV16; cdr3_aa: ASSPKVGSHGYT
v_call: TRBV28; cdr3_aa: ASSPFGTGLFAF
v_call: TRBV6-5; cdr3_aa: ASSYNTGYNSPLH
v_call: TRBV7-2; cdr3_aa: ASSHSGGNSYEQY
v_call: TRBV9; cdr3_aa: ASSLGNTNTGELF
v_call: TRBV4-1; cdr3_aa: ASSPGTGAYEQY
v_call: TRBV18; cdr3_aa: ASSLRQGSVTGLNYEQY
v_call: TRBV6-1; cdr3_aa: ASRVGETQY
v_call: TRBV19; cdr3_aa: ASSGRRGAYEQY
v_call: TRBV9; cdr3_aa: ASSGGGRGYEQY
v_call: TRBV29-1; cdr3_aa: SAAQGNTEAF